The clone carrying this TCR beta chain was counted a few times. This record belongs to a study of blood T cell repertoires in COVID-19. Overall study context: The cDNA or gDNA used as material had been derived from T cells, B-cell-depleted T cells, or PBMCs.

Produced via immunoSEQ multiplex PCR; TCRdb's table is partial and in-frame only. The table includes approximately 92,000 clones, less than 85% detected once. This CDR3 region has 14 residues. Per germline, CDR1 SGHTA and CDR2 FQGNSA. V was cut by 5 bases and J by 0 bases, with 10 bases left in between. The specimen was peripheral blood. V gene TRBV7-2 combines with J gene TRBJ2-5; no firm D call. The clonotype was recovered from a man between 45 and 60 years old who had recovered from COVID-19. The CDR3 region is CASSPSENQETQYF. For the CDR3, the DNA is TGTGCCAGCAGCCCAAGCGAAAACCAAGAGACCCAGTACTTC.